Below, 27 T cell receptor beta chains from the same sample are listed, as sequenced in a study of T cell repertoires in cytomegalovirus infection. TCRdb re-derived calls from the reads in MiXCR, one entry per CDR3 protein. Of some 130,000 distinct CDR3 sequences in the sample, around 25% were seen once. Their cognate antigens are unknown. Sequences were obtained from PBMCs, sequenced either directly or after in vitro stimulation (not recorded which). These receptors all come from a human donor in good health (CMV status not recorded). Some clones in this sample may be carry-over from other donors' samples.

This clonotype was observed many times. The J gene is TRBJ2-1, the V gene TRBV28; D unclear. CDR3 size: 16 residues. Germline CDR1 MDHEN, CDR2 SYDVKM. The V end was cut by 2 bases, the J end by 4 bases, with 15 bases between. The CDR3 spells CASSLRSGRLYNEQFF. The CDR3 DNA follows: TGTGCCAGCAGTTTAAGGTCAGGCAGGCTTTACAATGAGCAGTTCTTC. Looking up the rest from reference TRBV28 and TRBJ2-1 gives the full variable domain: DVKVTQSSRYLVKRTGEKVFLECVQDMDHENMFWYRQDPGLGLRLIYFSYDVKMKEKGDIPEGYSVSREKKERFSLILESASTNQTSMYLCASSLRSGRLYNEQFFGPGTRLTVL.

This clonotype was seen more than once but under ten times. The chain carries TRBV7-2 and TRBJ2-2; 7 bases line up with TRBD2. Germline lookup yields CDR1 SGHTA and CDR2 FQGNSA. This CDR3 comprises 14 residues. J gave up 1 base and V 4 bases, and 0 bases lay outside the gene matches. CDR3 region: CASSWGGNTGELFF. The CDR3 coding sequence is TGTGCCAGCAGCTGGGGGGGGAACACCGGGGAGCTGTTTTTT.

Details on this clonotype: One base away lies a much larger clone, so this may be a sequencing read error. This chain uses TRBV7-2 with TRBJ2-1; D ambiguous. The length of the CDR3 is 11 residues. The germline gives CDR1 SGHTA, CDR2 FQGNSA. The CDR3 loop is CVSSLYSEQFF. In DNA, the CDR3 is TGTGTCAGCAGCCTCTACAGTGAGCAGTTCTTC. The whole variable domain, remainder taken from reference TRBV7-2 and TRBJ2-1, is GAGVSQSPSNKVTEKGKDVELRCDPISGHTALYWYRQSLGQGLEFLIYFQGNSAPDKSGLPSDRFSAERTGGSVSTLTIQRTQQEDSAVYLCVSSLYSEQFFGPGTRLTVL.

The sample holds many counts of this clonotype. This chain uses TRBV6-1 with TRBJ1-1, with no clear D. This CDR3 has 13 residues. The V gene lost 5 bases and the J gene lost 0 bases, with 7 bases spanning the gap. Germline CDR1 and CDR2: MNHNS and SASEGT. CDR3 residues: CASSTSVNTEAFF. As DNA, the CDR3 is TGTGCCAGCAGTACCTCAGTGAACACTGAAGCTTTCTTT.

In this sample, this clonotype turned up many times. This sequence joins TRBV7-2 and TRBJ1-5; 9 positions match TRBD1. Trimming cost V 1 base and J 4 bases; bases outside gene matches: 11. The CDR3 spans 18 residues. Germline assignment: CDR1 SGHTA and CDR2 FQGNSA. CDR3 protein: CASSLVGQGTGRNQPQHF. The CDR3 DNA is TGTGCCAGCAGCTTAGTGGGACAGGGAACCGGGCGGAATCAGCCCCAGCATTTT.

This sequence joins TRBV10-2 and TRBJ1-1, with D perhaps TRBD1 (5 bases). Germline CDR1 is WSHSY and CDR2 is SAAADI. The CDR3 contains 13 residues. The V gene lost 6 bases and the J gene lost 5 bases, with 13 bases spanning the gap. The CDR3 DNA follows: TGCGCCAGCAGGGGGGACGGAAGGACTGAAGCTTTCTTT. Amino acids: CASRGDGRTEAFF.

This clonotype was seen repeatedly, ten times or more. The rearrangement links TRBV12-3 or TRBV12-4 to TRBJ2-1, with 10 bases that match TRBD2. Losses at the gene ends were 6 bases for V and 9 bases for J; bases not matched to a gene: 14. The CDR3 covers 16 residues. CDR3 coding DNA: TGTGCCAGCAGCCTAGGGGCGCTAGCGGGAGATGGTGAGCAGTTCTTC. This gives the protein CASSLGALAGDGEQFF.

This rearrangement joins TRBV5-4 to TRBJ2-3, with 12 bases aligning to TRBD2. This CDR3 is 14 amino acids long. V lost 7 bases, J lost 6 bases, and 6 bases stayed unmatched. Germline V gene sequence: CDR1 SGHNT, CDR2 YYREEE (reference sequence). CDR3 region: CASHLAGGGDTQYF. The CDR3 DNA sequence: TGTGCCAGCCATCTAGCGGGAGGGGGTGATACGCAGTATTTT.

This clonotype has only a few counts. The chain employs TRBV24-1 and TRBJ2-1, with D perhaps matching TRBD1 (6 bases). CDR1 and CDR2 (germline): KGHDR, SFDVKD. The CDR3 loop spans 16 amino acids. V lost 5 bases, J lost 1 base, and 14 bases lay in between. The CDR3, as DNA: TGTGCCACCAGTGGTGGCAGGGGTGAATCCTACAATGAGCAGTTCTTC. Translation: CATSGGRGESYNEQFF.

The chain is built from TRBV6-2 or TRBV6-3 and TRBJ2-3; 7 nucleotides line up with TRBD2. From germline, CDR1 is MNHEY and CDR2 SVGEGT. V shed 5 bases and J 0 bases; nucleotides not matched to a gene: 11. The length of the CDR3 is 17 residues. CDR3 protein: CASSPFTSDYSTDTQYF. DNA for the CDR3: TGTGCCAGCAGTCCCTTTACTAGCGACTATAGCACAGATACGCAGTATTTT.

The chain links TRBV13 to TRBJ2-2; 8 positions agree with TRBD2. The CDR3 extends over 18 amino acids. Trimming at V came to 2 bases and at J to 4 bases, leaving 12 bases not matched to a gene. Germline loops: CDR1 PRHDT, CDR2 FYEKMQ (reference sequence). The CDR3 loop reads CASSLRTSSKAGTGELFF. CDR3 coding DNA: TGTGCCAGCAGCTTAAGGACTAGCTCCAAGGCGGGCACCGGGGAGCTGTTTTTT.

The V and J genes are TRBV20-1 and TRBJ2-3; TRBD2 agrees at 15 bases. Germline V lookup: CDR1 DFQATT, CDR2 SNEGSKA (reference sequence). The trim removed 6 bases at V and 0 bases at J, leaving 7 bases unmatched. The CDR3 contains 17 residues. CDR3 sequence reads: CSAGGTSGRSSTDTQYF. The DNA of the CDR3 is TGCAGTGCAGGGGGGACTAGCGGGAGGTCTAGCACAGATACGCAGTATTTT.

The CDR3 sequence: CASTPTGANTGELFF. As DNA, the CDR3 is TGTGCCAGCACCCCTACGGGTGCGAACACCGGGGAGCTGTTTTTT. The chain couples TRBV6-2 or TRBV6-3 to TRBJ2-2; D not certain. The V end was cut by 7 bases, the J end by 0 bases, with 12 bases between. CDR1 and CDR2 from the germline V gene are MNHEY and SVGEGT. The CDR3 extends over 15 amino acids.

The chain links TRBV29-1 to TRBJ2-1; D possibly corresponds to TRBD1 (5 bases). The V end lost 6 bases, the J end lost 2 bases, and 11 bases lay between the germline ends. The CDR3 is made up of 13 amino acids. CDR1 is SQVTM, CDR2 ANQGSEA, per germline. CDR3: CSVQRGPYNEQFF. The DNA for the CDR3 is TGCAGCGTACAAAGGGGTCCCTACAATGAGCAGTTCTTC.

This clonotype was seen more than once but under ten times. This rearrangement joins TRBV18 to TRBJ2-7, with no clear D. V lost 2 bases and J 0 bases, leaving 5 bases between the germline ends. The CDR3 has 13 amino acids. The germline CDR1 and CDR2 sequences are KGHSH and LQKENI. The CDR3 loop is CASSPTSSYEQYF. CDR3 in DNA: TGTGCCAGCTCACCAACGAGCTCCTACGAGCAGTACTTC.

This chain links TRBV30 with TRBJ2-2, with no clear D. CDR1 is GTSNPN, CDR2 SVGIG, per germline (reference sequence). This CDR3 has 15 amino acids. V gave up 4 bases and J gave up 3 bases, with 15 bases separating them. CDR3 region: CAWTDRDGYTGELFF. The CDR3 region has the DNA TGTGCCTGGACTGACCGAGACGGGTACACCGGGGAGCTGTTTTTT.

The CDR3 DNA sequence: TGCAGTGCTAGGGAAACTGGACAGGGACGCTGGGCTTTCTTT. Its protein is CSARETGQGRWAFF. The V and J genes are TRBV20-1 and TRBJ1-1; TRBD1 matches 8 bases. CDR1 and CDR2 (germline): DFQATT, SNEGSKA (reference sequence). Losses at the gene ends were 3 bases for V and 11 bases for J; bases not matched to a gene: 14. The CDR3 sequence is 14 residues long.

This chain connects TRBV7-9 to TRBJ2-1; D perhaps matches TRBD2 (6 bases). The CDR3 loop spans 12 amino acids. The V and J ends lost 2 bases and 8 bases respectively, with 7 bases between them. The germline V gene encodes CDR1 SEHNR and CDR2 FQNEAQ (reference sequence). Here the CDR3 reads CASSLREDEQFF. In DNA form, the CDR3 reads TGTGCCAGCAGCTTAAGGGAGGATGAGCAGTTCTTC.

The chain carries TRBV10-3 and TRBJ2-1, with 7 bases that match TRBD2. CDR3 length: 16 residues. The trim removed 5 bases at V and 7 bases at J, leaving 14 bases unmatched. Per the germline V gene, CDR1 is ENHRY and CDR2 is SYGVKD. DNA of the CDR3: TGTGCCATCAGTCGGGGCGGGAGCAGGGTTGGGAATGAGCAGTTCTTC. Its protein product is CAISRGGSRVGNEQFF.

The rearrangement uses TRBV6-1 and TRBJ2-7, with TRBD1 matching over 11 bases. J was trimmed by 1 base and V by 6 bases; bases with no gene match: 8. The CDR3 covers 16 residues. CDR1 MNHNS and CDR2 SASEGT come from the germline V gene. In DNA, the CDR3 is TGTGCCAGCAGGGAACTGGACAGGGGGCCATCCTACGAGCAGTACGTC. It translates to CASRELDRGPSYEQYV.

Ten or more counts support this clonotype. V and J are TRBV7-2 and TRBJ2-6, with D maybe TRBD2 (5 bases). The CDR3 has 18 residues. Trimming stripped 0 bases from V and 2 bases from J, with 14 bases between. Germline CDR1 SGHTA, CDR2 FQGNSA. CDR3 loop: CASSLARAAKTGANVLTF. The CDR3 DNA follows: TGTGCCAGCAGCTTAGCGAGGGCAGCGAAAACTGGGGCCAACGTCCTGACTTTC.

This clonotype was observed a single time. This sequence joins TRBV20-1 and TRBJ2-7, with a possible D match to TRBD1 (6 bases). The V gene lost 6 bases and the J gene lost 6 bases, with 18 bases spanning the gap. The CDR3 consists of 13 residues. Germline CDR1 and CDR2: DFQATT and SNEGSKA (reference sequence). CDR3 sequence: CSARKTQGSEQYF. The CDR3 DNA reads TGCAGTGCCCGTAAAACACAGGGTTCCGAGCAGTACTTC.

This clonotype has more than one count but fewer than ten. V is TRBV24-1 and J is TRBJ2-1; TRBD2 agrees at 7 bases. Germline V lookup: CDR1 KGHDR, CDR2 SFDVKD. After removal of 8 bases from V and 3 bases from J, the junction contained 3 bases not matched to a gene. This CDR3 region has 13 residues. The CDR3 sequence: CATTGGLYNEQFF. CDR3 bases: TGTGCCACCACGGGAGGCCTCTACAATGAGCAGTTCTTC.

This clonotype was seen more than once but under ten times. This rearrangement joins TRBV6-1 to TRBJ2-7; 10 bases line up with TRBD2. The V gene end was trimmed by 5 bases and the J gene end by 6 bases; junction bases not matched to a gene: 10. This CDR3 region has 15 residues. The germline V gene has CDR1 MNHNS and CDR2 SASEGT. The CDR3 loop reads CASSQPGTSVGEQYV. The CDR3 region has the DNA TGTGCCAGCAGTCAGCCGGGGACTAGCGTCGGCGAGCAGTACGTC.

This clonotype has a count of ten or more. This rearrangement joins TRBV7-2 to TRBJ1-5; D is ambiguous. The CDR3 spans 13 residues. Per germline, CDR1 SGHTA and CDR2 FQGNSA. V was clipped by 5 bases and J by 4 bases, with 9 bases between them. CDR3 region: CASSPGENQPQHF. CDR3 DNA sequence: TGTGCCAGCAGCCCGGGCGAAAATCAGCCCCAGCATTTT.

This clonotype was observed at least ten times. The chain couples TRBV14 to TRBJ1-1; D is ambiguous. V dropped 1 base and J dropped 1 base, with 16 bases sitting between them. The CDR3 loop spans 17 amino acids. Germline assignment: CDR1 SGHDN and CDR2 FVKESK. CDR3 bases: TGTGCCAGCAGCCAAGTCTCGGCAGAGAGCCGGAACACTGAAGCTTTCTTT. This translates into CASSQVSAESRNTEAFF.

This clonotype showed up just a few times. This sequence joins TRBV15 and TRBJ2-1; 7 positions agree with TRBD1. V gave up 2 bases and J gave up 5 bases; unmatched junction bases: 6. The CDR3 has 15 residues. Germline V lookup: CDR1 LNHNV, CDR2 YYDKDF (reference sequence). The CDR3 sequence: CATSRRTGPNNEQFF. CDR3 sequence (DNA): TGTGCCACCAGCAGACGGACAGGTCCGAACAATGAGCAGTTCTTC.